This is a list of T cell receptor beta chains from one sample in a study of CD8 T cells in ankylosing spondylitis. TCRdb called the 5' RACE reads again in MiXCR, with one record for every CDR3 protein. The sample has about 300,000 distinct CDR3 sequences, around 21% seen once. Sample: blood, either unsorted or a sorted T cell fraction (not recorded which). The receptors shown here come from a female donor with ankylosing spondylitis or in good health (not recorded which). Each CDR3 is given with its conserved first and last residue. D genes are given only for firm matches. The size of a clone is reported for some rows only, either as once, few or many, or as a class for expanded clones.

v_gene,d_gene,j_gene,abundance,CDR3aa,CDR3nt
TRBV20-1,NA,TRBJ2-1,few,CSVDTGWEQFF,TGCAGTGTTGATACAGGCTGGGAGCAGTTCTTC
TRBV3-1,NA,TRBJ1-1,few,CASSQISDSLNTEAFF,TGTGCCAGCAGCCAAATTTCGGACAGTTTGAACACTGAAGCTTTCTTT
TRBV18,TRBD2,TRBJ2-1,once,CASSPYTSGSYNEQFF,TGTGCCAGCTCACCTTACACTAGCGGGAGCTACAATGAGCAGTTCTTC
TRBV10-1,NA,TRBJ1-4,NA,CASSHRAYNEKLFF,TGCGCCAGCAGTCACAGGGCGTATAATGAAAAACTGTTTTTT
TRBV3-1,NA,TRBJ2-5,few,CASSHGSSRAQYF,TGTGCCAGCAGCCACGGGTCCAGCAGGGCCCAGTACTTC
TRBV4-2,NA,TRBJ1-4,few,CASSPSTRGSEKLFF,TGTGCCAGCAGCCCCTCGACAAGGGGCAGTGAAAAACTGTTTTTT
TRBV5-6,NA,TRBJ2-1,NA,CASSSAASPVFF,TGTGCCAGCAGCTCGGCGGCCTCCCCGGTGTTCTTC
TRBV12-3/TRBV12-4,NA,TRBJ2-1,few,CASSAISGPYNEQFF,TGTGCCAGCAGTGCCATATCAGGGCCTTACAATGAGCAGTTCTTC
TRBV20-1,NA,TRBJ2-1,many,CSAGESYNEQFF,TGCAGTGCTGGAGAGTCCTACAATGAGCAGTTCTTC
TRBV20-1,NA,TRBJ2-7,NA,CSAKAFRGGNEQYF,TGCAGTGCCAAAGCGTTCAGGGGGGGGAACGAGCAGTACTTC
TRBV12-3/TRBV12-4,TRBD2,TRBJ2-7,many,CASSSTGTRSYEQYF,TGTGCCAGCAGTTCCACCGGGACTAGGTCCTACGAGCAGTACTTC
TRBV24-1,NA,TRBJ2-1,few,CATSDIGGTYNEQFF,TGTGCCACCAGTGATATCGGGGGAACCTACAATGAGCAGTTCTTC
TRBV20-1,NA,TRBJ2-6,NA,CRARSPSGIGANVLTF,TGCAGGGCTAGATCCCCGTCAGGGATAGGGGCCAACGTCCTGACTTTC
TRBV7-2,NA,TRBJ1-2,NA,CASSRTLGRGGYTF,TGTGCCAGCAGCCGGACCCTAGGGCGAGGTGGCTACACCTTC
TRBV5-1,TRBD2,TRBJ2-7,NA,CASSLEGREAHYEQYF,TGCGCCAGCAGCTTGGAGGGGCGGGAGGCCCACTACGAGCAGTACTTC
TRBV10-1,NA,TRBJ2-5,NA,CASSESPIQETQYF,TGCGCCAGCAGTGAGTCACCCATCCAAGAGACCCAGTACTTC
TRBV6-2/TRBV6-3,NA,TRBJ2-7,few,CASNAGYYEQYF,TGTGCCAGCAACGCTGGATATTACGAGCAGTACTTC
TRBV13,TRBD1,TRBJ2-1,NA,CASSPRDRDNEQFF,TGTGCCAGCAGCCCCCGGGACAGGGACAATGAGCAGTTCTTC
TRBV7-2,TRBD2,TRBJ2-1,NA,CASSNREGLEQFF,TGTGCCTCCTCAAACCGGGAGGGCCTCGAGCAGTTCTTC
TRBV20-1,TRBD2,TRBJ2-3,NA,CSANSREARLGAGTDTQYF,TGCAGTGCTAACTCCCGGGAGGCTAGGTTGGGTGCAGGCACAGATACGCAGTATTTT
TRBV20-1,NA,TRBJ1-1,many,CSTSGAFF,TGCAGTACCTCTGGAGCTTTCTTT
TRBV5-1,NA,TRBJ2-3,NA,CASSFATDTQYF,TGCGCCAGCAGCTTCGCCACAGATACGCAGTATTTT
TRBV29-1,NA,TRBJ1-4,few,CSVERPDLEKLFF,TGCAGCGTTGAACGGCCAGACCTTGAAAAACTGTTTTTT
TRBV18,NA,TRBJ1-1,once,CASFGHLNTEAFF,TGTGCCAGCTTCGGACACCTGAACACTGAAGCTTTCTTT
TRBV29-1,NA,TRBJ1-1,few,CSVESQDEAFF,TGCAGCGTTGAATCGCAGGATGAAGCTTTCTTT
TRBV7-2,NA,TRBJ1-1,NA,CASSFIKNTEAFF,TGTGCCAGCAGCTTTATCAAGAACACTGAAGCTTTCTTT
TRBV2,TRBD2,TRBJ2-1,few,CASGGGSSENEQFF,TGTGCCAGCGGTGGCGGGAGCTCCGAGAATGAGCAGTTCTTC
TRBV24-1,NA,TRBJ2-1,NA,CATSDLDLPANEQFF,TGTGCCACCAGTGACCTGGACTTGCCGGCGAATGAGCAGTTCTTC
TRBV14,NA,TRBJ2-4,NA,CASSQARGDIQYF,TGTGCCAGCAGCCAAGCCAGGGGAGACATTCAGTACTTC
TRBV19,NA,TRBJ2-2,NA,CASRTGEYTGELFF,TGTGCCAGTAGAACCGGGGAGTACACCGGGGAGCTGTTTTTT
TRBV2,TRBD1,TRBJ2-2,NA,CAGDRGYTGELFF,TGTGCCGGCGACAGGGGCTACACCGGGGAGCTGTTTTTT
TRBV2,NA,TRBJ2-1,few,CATGDEQFF,TGTGCCACCGGAGATGAGCAGTTCTTC
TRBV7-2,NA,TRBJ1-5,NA,CASSWGRGSHQPQHF,TGTGCCAGCAGCTGGGGACGAGGGAGTCATCAGCCCCAGCATTTT
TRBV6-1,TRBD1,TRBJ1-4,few,CASSANRGPNEKLFF,TGTGCCAGCAGTGCAAACAGGGGGCCTAATGAAAAACTGTTTTTT
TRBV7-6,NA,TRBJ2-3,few,CASTSRVSHTDTQYF,TGTGCCAGCACGTCAAGGGTGTCTCACACAGATACGCAGTATTTT
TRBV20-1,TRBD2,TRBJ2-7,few,CSARDGGLAMTYEQYF,TGCAGTGCTAGAGATGGTGGACTAGCTATGACCTACGAGCAGTACTTC
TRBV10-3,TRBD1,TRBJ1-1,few,CAINRGPDTEAFF,TGTGCCATCAACAGGGGGCCGGACACTGAAGCTTTCTTT
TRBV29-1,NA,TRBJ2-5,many,CSVAREETQYF,TGCAGCGTTGCCAGGGAGGAGACCCAGTACTTC
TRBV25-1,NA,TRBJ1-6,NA,CASLGGGGYNSPLHF,TGTGCCAGCCTCGGAGGGGGGGGATATAATTCACCCCTCCACTTT
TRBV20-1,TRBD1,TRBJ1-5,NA,CSAGDRGTEPQHF,TGCAGTGCTGGCGACAGGGGGACCGAGCCCCAGCATTTT